The 5 T cell receptor beta chains below come from one sample, sequenced in a study of blood T cell repertoires in COVID-19. The table came from immunoSEQ multiplex PCR; TCRdb's copy has only in-frame clones and leaves some out. The table lists roughly 120,000 clones, about 85% of them singletons. Source material: peripheral blood. The receptors originated from a man in his 70s with acute or convalescent COVID-19.

This clone appeared once. V is TRBV28 and J is TRBJ1-5; D not resolved. Per the germline V gene, CDR1 is MDHEN and CDR2 is SYDVKM. The CDR3 spans 16 residues. V dropped 4 bases and J dropped 0 bases, with 13 bases sitting between them. The CDR3 protein is CASSYPGRDSNQPQHF. In DNA, the CDR3 is TGTGCCAGCAGTTACCCGGGGAGGGATAGCAATCAGCCCCAGCATTTT.

In this sample, this clone turned up once. The rearrangement links TRBV21-1 to TRBJ2-1; TRBD1 is taken as the D call from the table, unchecked against the DNA. TRBV21-1 is a listed pseudogene. This CDR3 is 15 amino acids long. CDR3 region: CAGAETGDPYNEQFF. The CDR3 DNA sequence: TGTGCCGGAGCCGAGACAGGAGACCCCTACAATGAGCAGTTCTTC.

J is TRBJ1-4 and V is TRBV29-1, with TRBD1 as a possible D gene (5 bases). V lost 7 bases to trimming and J lost 0 bases, with 18 bases between them. This CDR3 spans 16 amino acids. CDR1 SQVTM and CDR2 ANQGSEA come from the germline V gene. CDR3 nucleotide sequence: TGCAGCGCTGGGGGGGGATCCGTTGCAACTAATGAAAAACTGTTTTTT. It translates to CSAGGGSVATNEKLFF.

The chain has TRBV29-1 and TRBJ2-7, with D perhaps matching TRBD1 (5 bases). This CDR3 has 13 residues. The germline V gene encodes CDR1 SQVTM and CDR2 ANQGSEA. Trimming took 4 bases from V and 7 from J, leaving 17 bases between them. The CDR3 region is CSVVVQGQVEQYF. DNA of the CDR3: TGCAGCGTTGTAGTCCAGGGCCAGGTGGAGCAGTACTTC.

The chain combines TRBV5-4 with TRBJ2-2, with D tentatively TRBD1 (6 bases). Deletions cut 3 bases from V and 1 base from J, with 7 bases between. The CDR3 consists of 14 residues. Germline V gene lookup returns CDR1 SGHNT and CDR2 YYREEE (reference sequence). The CDR3 protein is CASSWDMNTGELFF. CDR3 sequence (DNA): TGTGCCAGCAGCTGGGACATGAACACCGGGGAGCTGTTTTTT.